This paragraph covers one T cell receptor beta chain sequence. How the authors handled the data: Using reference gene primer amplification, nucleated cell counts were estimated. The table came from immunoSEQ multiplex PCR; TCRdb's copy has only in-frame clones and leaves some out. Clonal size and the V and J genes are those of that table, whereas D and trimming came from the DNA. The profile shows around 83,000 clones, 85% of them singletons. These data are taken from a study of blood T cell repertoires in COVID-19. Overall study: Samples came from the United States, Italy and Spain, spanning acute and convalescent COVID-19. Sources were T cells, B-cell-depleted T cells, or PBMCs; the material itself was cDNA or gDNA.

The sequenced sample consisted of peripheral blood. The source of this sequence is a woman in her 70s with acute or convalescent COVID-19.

The DNA for the CDR3 is TGTGCCAGCAGCTTCCCCAGGGGGCGCGCATGGGGGAACACTGAAGCTTTCTTT. Its translation: CASSFPRGRAWGNTEAFF. The J gene is TRBJ1-1, the V gene TRBV7-8; 8 bases agree with TRBD1. Germline trimming cut 3 bases from V and 1 base from J; bases unmatched to any gene: 13. Germline-derived CDR1 and CDR2 are SGHVS and FQNEAQ. The CDR3 runs to 18 residues.